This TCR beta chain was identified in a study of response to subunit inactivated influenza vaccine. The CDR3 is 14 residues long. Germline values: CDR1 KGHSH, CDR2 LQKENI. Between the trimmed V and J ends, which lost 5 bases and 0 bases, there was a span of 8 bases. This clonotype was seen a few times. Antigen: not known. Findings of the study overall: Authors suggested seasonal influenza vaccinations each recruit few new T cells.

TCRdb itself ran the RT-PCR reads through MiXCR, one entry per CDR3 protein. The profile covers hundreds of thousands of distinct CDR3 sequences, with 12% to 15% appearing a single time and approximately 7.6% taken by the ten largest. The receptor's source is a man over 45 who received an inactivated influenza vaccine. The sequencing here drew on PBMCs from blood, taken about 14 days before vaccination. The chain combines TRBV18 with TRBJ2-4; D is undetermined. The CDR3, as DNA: TGTGCCAGCTCAAATGACAAAGCCAAAAACATTCAGTACTTC. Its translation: CASSNDKAKNIQYF.